This is a list of T cell receptor beta chains from one sample in a study of response to subunit inactivated influenza vaccine. MiXCR was run by TCRdb on the RT-PCR reads, yielding one entry per CDR3 protein. Among roughly 700,000 distinct CDR3 sequences listed, roughly 13% were seen once. Sequencing used PBMCs from blood, obtained 14 to 15 days before vaccination. These receptor sequences come from a man in his fifties who received an inactivated influenza vaccine. CDR3s include the opening cysteine and the closing phenylalanine or tryptophan. A D gene is named only where the DNA matches it firmly. Not every row has a clone size; where given, it reads once, few, many or a size class.

d_call | j_call | v_call | clone_size | cdr3_aa | cdr3_nt
. | TRBJ2-7 | TRBV20-1 | . | CSATKTGLHYEQYF | TGCAGTGCTACTAAAACAGGGCTACACTACGAGCAGTACTTC
TRBD1 | TRBJ2-7 | TRBV4-3 | . | CASSQAGGREQYF | TGCGCCAGCAGCCAAGCAGGGGGCCGCGAGCAGTACTTC
TRBD2 | TRBJ2-1 | TRBV12-3/TRBV12-4 | few | CASSLTSGGNEQFF | TGTGCCAGCAGTTTGACTAGCGGGGGCAATGAGCAGTTCTTC
TRBD1 | TRBJ2-1 | TRBV15 | few | CATSRAPGQSNEQFF | TGTGCCACCAGCAGGGCGCCGGGACAGAGCAATGAGCAGTTCTTC
TRBD2 | TRBJ2-3 | TRBV11-2 | . | CASSSRVAGGPDTQYF | TGTGCCAGCAGCTCCCGAGTAGCGGGGGGCCCAGATACGCAGTATTTT
. | TRBJ2-7 | TRBV4-3 | . | CPSSHGIGSTYEQYF | TGCCCCAGCAGCCACGGTATAGGGTCTACCTACGAGCAGTACTTC
TRBD2 | TRBJ2-1 | TRBV7-9 | few | CASSPGTSRTYNEQFF | TGTGCCAGCAGCCCCGGGACTAGCAGAACCTACAATGAGCAGTTCTTC
. | TRBJ1-2 | TRBV12-3/TRBV12-4 | . | CASSLPPVSYTF | TGTGCCAGCAGTTTACCCCCGGTTAGCTACACCTTC
. | TRBJ1-4 | TRBV11-2 | . | CASSLERAGHPGGEKLFF | TGTGCCAGCAGCTTAGAACGGGCAGGGCACCCAGGCGGTGAAAAACTGTTTTTT
. | TRBJ1-6 | TRBV27 | few | CASTPIGSYNSPLHF | TGTGCCAGCACCCCGATTGGGTCCTATAATTCACCCCTCCACTTT
TRBD1 | TRBJ2-7 | TRBV27 | few | CASSLLSRTGSNEQYF | TGTGCCAGCAGCCTTTTATCAAGGACAGGGTCTAACGAGCAGTACTTC
. | TRBJ2-7 | TRBV28 | . | CASSSALYEQYF | TGTGCCAGCAGTTCCGCCCTCTACGAGCAGTACTTC
. | TRBJ2-7 | TRBV25-1 | few | CASSEWGRRDRYEQYF | TGTGCCAGCAGTGAATGGGGCCGCAGGGACCGCTACGAGCAGTACTTC
. | TRBJ2-6 | TRBV6-1 | few | CASRKTSGANVLTF | TGTGCCAGCAGGAAAACGTCTGGGGCCAACGTCCTGACTTTC
TRBD2 | TRBJ2-3 | TRBV6-4 | . | CASSDSRGGNTQYF | TGTGCCAGCAGTGACTCCCGGGGGGGTAATACGCAGTATTTT
TRBD1 | TRBJ2-7 | TRBV6-2/TRBV6-3 | . | CASSWTPGQSYEQYF | TGTGCCAGCAGTTGGACCCCGGGACAGTCCTACGAGCAGTACTTC
TRBD2 | TRBJ2-3 | TRBV7-2 | many | CASSLLAGGVDTQYF | TGTGCCAGCAGTCTACTAGCGGGAGGGGTAGATACGCAGTATTTT
TRBD2 | TRBJ2-5 | TRBV11-2 | many | CASSFTLAAIQETQYF | TGTGCCAGCAGCTTCACACTAGCGGCGATCCAAGAGACCCAGTACTTC
. | TRBJ2-3 | TRBV5-1 | few | CASTVLASTDTQYF | TGCGCCAGCACGGTCCTAGCTTCCACAGATACGCAGTATTTT
. | TRBJ2-5 | TRBV20-1 | few | CSARDVTSPQETQYF | TGCAGTGCTAGAGATGTCACTTCGCCCCAAGAGACCCAGTACTTC
. | TRBJ2-7 | TRBV30 | few | CAYARETYEQYF | TGTGCCTACGCCCGGGAGACCTACGAGCAGTACTTC
. | TRBJ2-3 | TRBV5-1 | . | CASGTGSADTQYF | TGCGCCAGCGGAACAGGGAGTGCAGATACGCAGTATTTT
. | TRBJ2-1 | TRBV20-1 | few | CSAPSRAGWGNEQFF | TGCAGTGCTCCCTCCCGGGCGGGATGGGGGAATGAGCAGTTCTTC
. | TRBJ2-7 | TRBV6-2/TRBV6-3 | few | CASTEPSYEQYF | TGTGCCAGCACCGAACCCTCCTACGAGCAGTACTTC
TRBD1 | TRBJ2-5 | TRBV24-1 | . | CATSGTPGQGIETQYF | TGTGCCACCAGTGGTACACCGGGACAGGGGATCGAGACCCAGTACTTC
TRBD2 | TRBJ2-3 | TRBV9 | few | CASSVSGTSGIGDTQYF | TGTGCCAGCAGCGTATCTGGGACTAGCGGGATCGGAGATACGCAGTATTTT
TRBD1 | TRBJ2-7 | TRBV6-5 | many | CASSYRDRGSYEQYF | TGTGCCAGCAGTTACCGGGACAGGGGGTCCTACGAGCAGTACTTC
TRBD1 | TRBJ2-7 | TRBV29-1 | few | CSVSGPTGGGHEQYF | TGCAGCGTCTCCGGTCCGACAGGGGGGGGCCACGAGCAGTACTTC
. | TRBJ2-2 | TRBV7-2 | . | CASSPGTSGGELFF | TGTGCCAGCAGCCCTGGGACTTCGGGCGGGGAGCTGTTTTTT
. | TRBJ1-2 | TRBV4-2 | . | CASSQDYSFYGYTF | TGTGCCAGCAGCCAAGATTACTCTTTCTATGGCTACACCTTC
. | TRBJ2-3 | TRBV4-1 | few | CASSQLWISEQYF | TGCGCCAGCAGCCAACTCTGGATCTCGGAGCAGTATTTT
TRBD1 | TRBJ2-6 | TRBV5-1 | few | CASSLAGTGPGANVLTF | TGCGCCAGCAGCTTGGCCGGGACAGGGCCTGGGGCCAACGTCCTGACTTTC
. | TRBJ2-2 | TRBV20-1 | few | CSARDNPLRQQGTGELFF | TGCAGTGCTAGAGATAACCCCCTGCGGCAGCAGGGCACCGGGGAGCTGTTTTTT
TRBD1 | TRBJ1-1 | TRBV12-3/TRBV12-4 | many | CASSWTGAGNTEAFF | TGTGCCAGCAGTTGGACAGGGGCAGGGAACACTGAAGCTTTCTTT
. | TRBJ2-6 | TRBV24-1 | few | CATSDGGLGGANVLTF | TGTGCCACCAGTGATGGGGGGCTGGGAGGGGCCAACGTCCTGACTTTC
TRBD2 | TRBJ2-7 | TRBV18 | . | CASSPQSGGLSSYEQYF | TGTGCCAGCTCACCACAAAGCGGGGGACTCTCCTCCTACGAGCAGTACTTC
TRBD1 | TRBJ2-7 | TRBV7-2 | . | CASSFTGQGAYEQYF | TGTGCCAGCAGTTTCACGGGACAGGGGGCCTACGAGCAGTACTTC
TRBD1 | TRBJ1-5 | TRBV25-1 | few | CASRPTGSNQPQHF | TGTGCCAGCAGGCCGACAGGGTCAAATCAGCCCCAGCATTTT
. | TRBJ2-3 | TRBV12-3/TRBV12-4 | few | CASSLVGPGPDTQYF | TGTGCCAGCAGTTTAGTGGGCCCAGGGCCAGATACGCAGTATTTT
. | TRBJ1-4 | TRBV12-3/TRBV12-4 | few | CASSLWGRMNEKLFF | TGTGCCAGCAGTTTGTGGGGAAGGATGAATGAAAAACTGTTTTTT
. | TRBJ1-5 | TRBV30 | . | CAWSPNSGGKEPQHF | TGTGCCTGGAGCCCTAACTCGGGGGGGAAGGAGCCCCAGCATTTT
. | TRBJ2-2 | TRBV29-1 | . | CSVESEGVAGELFF | TGCAGCGTTGAATCGGAGGGGGTAGCCGGGGAGCTGTTTTTT
. | TRBJ2-5 | TRBV15 | . | CATSRDLVGETQYF | TGTGCCACCAGCAGAGATCTGGTAGGCGAGACCCAGTACTTC
. | TRBJ1-3 | TRBV18 | . | CASSGDSGNTIYF | TGTGCCAGCTCAGGCGACTCTGGAAACACCATATATTTT
. | TRBJ2-7 | TRBV11-2 | many | CASSYNTGYYEQYF | TGTGCCAGCAGCTATAATACAGGGTACTACGAGCAGTACTTC
TRBD2 | TRBJ2-3 | TRBV29-1 | few | CSVVRASGRSDTQYF | TGCAGCGTTGTTAGGGCTAGCGGGAGGAGCGATACGCAGTATTTT
. | TRBJ2-6 | TRBV7-9 | few | CASSLEPSSGANVLTF | TGTGCCAGCAGCTTAGAACCCTCCTCTGGGGCCAACGTCCTGACTTTC
. | TRBJ2-2 | TRBV12-3/TRBV12-4 | many | CASSPLGGNTGELFF | TGTGCCAGCAGTCCCCTAGGGGGGAACACCGGGGAGCTGTTTTTT
. | TRBJ1-4 | TRBV6-5 | few | CASSYTSGTTEKLFF | TGTGCCAGCAGTTATACGTCAGGGACTACCGAAAAACTGTTTTTT
TRBD2 | TRBJ2-3 | TRBV20-1 | . | CSAGGLAGGGSTDTQYF | TGCAGTGCCGGTGGGCTAGCGGGGGGGGGTAGCACAGATACGCAGTATTTT
TRBD1 | TRBJ2-5 | TRBV20-1 | . | CSARPGTGSETQYF | TGCAGTGCTAGACCCGGGACAGGTAGCGAGACCCAGTACTTC